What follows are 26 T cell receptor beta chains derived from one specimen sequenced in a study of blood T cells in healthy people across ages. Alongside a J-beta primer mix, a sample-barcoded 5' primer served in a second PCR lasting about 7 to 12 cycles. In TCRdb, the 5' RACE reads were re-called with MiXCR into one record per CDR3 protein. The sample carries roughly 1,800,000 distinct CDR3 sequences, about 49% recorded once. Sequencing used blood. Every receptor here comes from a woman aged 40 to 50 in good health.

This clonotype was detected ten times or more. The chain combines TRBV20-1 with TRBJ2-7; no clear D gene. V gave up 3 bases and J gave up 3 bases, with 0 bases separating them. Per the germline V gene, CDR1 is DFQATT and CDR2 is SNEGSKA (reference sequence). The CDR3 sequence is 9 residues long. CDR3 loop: CSASYEQYF. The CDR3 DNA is TGCAGTGCTAGCTACGAGCAGTACTTC.

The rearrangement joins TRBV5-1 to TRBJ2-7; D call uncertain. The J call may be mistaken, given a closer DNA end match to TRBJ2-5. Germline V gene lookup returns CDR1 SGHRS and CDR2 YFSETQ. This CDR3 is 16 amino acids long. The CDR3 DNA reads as TGCGCCAGCAGCTTGGGAGGAGCGACCCTACAAGAGACCCAGTACTTC. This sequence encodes CASSLGGATLQETQYF.

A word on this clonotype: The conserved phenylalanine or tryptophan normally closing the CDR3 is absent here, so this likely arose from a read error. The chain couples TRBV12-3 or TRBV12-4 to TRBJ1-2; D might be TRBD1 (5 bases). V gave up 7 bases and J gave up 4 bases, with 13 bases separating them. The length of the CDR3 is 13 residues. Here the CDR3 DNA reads TGTGCCAGCACCAATGCGGGACTCTATGGCTACACCGTC. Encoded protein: CASTNAGLYGYTV.

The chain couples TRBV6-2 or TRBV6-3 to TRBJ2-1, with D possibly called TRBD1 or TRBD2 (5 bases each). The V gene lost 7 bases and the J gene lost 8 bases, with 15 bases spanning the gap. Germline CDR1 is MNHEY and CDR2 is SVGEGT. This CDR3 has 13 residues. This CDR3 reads CASTATVGDEQFF. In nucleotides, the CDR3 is TGTGCCAGCACCGCGACAGTGGGGGATGAGCAGTTCTTC.

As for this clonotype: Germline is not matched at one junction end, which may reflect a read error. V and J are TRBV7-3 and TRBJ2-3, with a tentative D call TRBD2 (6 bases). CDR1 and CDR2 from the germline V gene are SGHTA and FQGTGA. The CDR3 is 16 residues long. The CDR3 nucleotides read TGTGCCAGCAGCTTAACAGCGGGTCTGAGCACAGTTACGCAGTATTTT. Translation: CASSLTAGLSTVTQYF.

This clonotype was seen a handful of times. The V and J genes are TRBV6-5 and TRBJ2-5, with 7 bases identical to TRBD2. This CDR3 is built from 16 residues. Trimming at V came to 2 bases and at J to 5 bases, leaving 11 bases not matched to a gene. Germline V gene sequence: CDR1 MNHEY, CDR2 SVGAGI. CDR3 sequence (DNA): TGTGCCAGCAGTTACCTTACTAGCGTAAGGGCGGAGACCCAGTACTTC. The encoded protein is CASSYLTSVRAETQYF.

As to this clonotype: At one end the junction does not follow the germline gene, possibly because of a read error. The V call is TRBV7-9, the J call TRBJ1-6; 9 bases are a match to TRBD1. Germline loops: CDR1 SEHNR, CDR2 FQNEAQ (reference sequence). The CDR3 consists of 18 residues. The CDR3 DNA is TGTGCCAGCAGCTTAGTGGGACAGGGAAGCTCCTATAATCCACCCCTCCACTTT. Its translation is CASSLVGQGSSYNPPLHF. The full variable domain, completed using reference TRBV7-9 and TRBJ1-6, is DTGVSQNPRHKITKRGQNVTFRCDPISEHNRLYWYRQTLGQGPEFLTYFQNEAQLEKSRLLSDRFSAERPKGSFSTLEIQRTEQGDSAMYLCASSLVGQGSSYNPPLHFGNGTRLTVT.

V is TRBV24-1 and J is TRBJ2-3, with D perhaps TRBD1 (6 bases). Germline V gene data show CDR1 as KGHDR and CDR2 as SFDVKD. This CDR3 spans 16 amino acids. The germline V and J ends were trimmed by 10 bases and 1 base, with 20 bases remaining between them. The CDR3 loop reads CATSFGTGQRTDTQYF. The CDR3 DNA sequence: TGTGCCACTTCCTTTGGTACAGGACAGCGCACAGATACGCAGTATTTT.

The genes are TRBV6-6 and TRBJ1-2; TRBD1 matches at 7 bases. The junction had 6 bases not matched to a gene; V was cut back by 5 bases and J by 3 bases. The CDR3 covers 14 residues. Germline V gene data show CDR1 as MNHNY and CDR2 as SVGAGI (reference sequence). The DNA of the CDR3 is TGTGCCAGCAGTGAGGGGGCCGAGGACTATGGCTACACCTTC. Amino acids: CASSEGAEDYGYTF.

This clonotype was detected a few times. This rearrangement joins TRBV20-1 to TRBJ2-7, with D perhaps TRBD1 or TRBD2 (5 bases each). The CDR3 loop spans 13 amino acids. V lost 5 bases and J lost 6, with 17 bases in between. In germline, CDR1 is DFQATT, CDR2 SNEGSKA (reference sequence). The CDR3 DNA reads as TGCAGTGCTGAACCCAGGGCGGGTCTCGAGCAGTACTTC. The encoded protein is CSAEPRAGLEQYF.

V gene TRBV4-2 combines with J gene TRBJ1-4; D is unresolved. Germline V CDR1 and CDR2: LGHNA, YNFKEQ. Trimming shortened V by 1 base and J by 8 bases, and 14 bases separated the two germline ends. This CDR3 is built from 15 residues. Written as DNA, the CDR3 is TGTGCCAGCAGCCAAGGTCCAGAGACAAAGGAAAAACTGTTTTTT. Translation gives CASSQGPETKEKLFF.

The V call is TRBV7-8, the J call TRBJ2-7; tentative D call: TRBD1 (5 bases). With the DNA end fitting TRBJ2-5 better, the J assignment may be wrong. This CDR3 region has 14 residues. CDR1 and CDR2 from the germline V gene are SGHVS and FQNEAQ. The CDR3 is CASSWARARETQYF. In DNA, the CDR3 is TGTGCCAGCAGCTGGGCCAGGGCAAGAGAGACCCAGTACTTC.

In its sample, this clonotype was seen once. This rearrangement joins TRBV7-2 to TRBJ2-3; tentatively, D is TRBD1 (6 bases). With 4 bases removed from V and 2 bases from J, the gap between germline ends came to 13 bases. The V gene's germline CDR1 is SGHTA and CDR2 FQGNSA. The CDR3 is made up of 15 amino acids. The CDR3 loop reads CASSSDSGNTDTQYF. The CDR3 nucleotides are TGTGCCAGCAGCTCGGACAGTGGGAACACAGATACGCAGTATTTT.

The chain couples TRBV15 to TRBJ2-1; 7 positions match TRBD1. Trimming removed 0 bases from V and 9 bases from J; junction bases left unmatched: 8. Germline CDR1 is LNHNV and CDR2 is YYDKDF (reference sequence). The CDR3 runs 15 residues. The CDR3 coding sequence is TGTGCCACCAGCAGAGAAGTTCTAGGGGGCAGTGAGCAGTTCTTC. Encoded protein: CATSREVLGGSEQFF.

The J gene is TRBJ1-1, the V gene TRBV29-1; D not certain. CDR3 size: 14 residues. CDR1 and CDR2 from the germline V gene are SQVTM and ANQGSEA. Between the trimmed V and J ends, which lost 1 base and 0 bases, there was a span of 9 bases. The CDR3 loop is CSVEGLYMNTEAFF. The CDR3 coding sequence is TGCAGCGTTGAAGGGTTATATATGAACACTGAAGCTTTCTTT.

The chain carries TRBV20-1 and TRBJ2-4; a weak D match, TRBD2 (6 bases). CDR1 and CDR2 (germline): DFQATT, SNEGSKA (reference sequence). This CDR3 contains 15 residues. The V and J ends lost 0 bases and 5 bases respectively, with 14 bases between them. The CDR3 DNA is TGCAGTGCTAGAGATACCCCGGGGAGGCAAAACATTCAGTACTTC. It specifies CSARDTPGRQNIQYF.

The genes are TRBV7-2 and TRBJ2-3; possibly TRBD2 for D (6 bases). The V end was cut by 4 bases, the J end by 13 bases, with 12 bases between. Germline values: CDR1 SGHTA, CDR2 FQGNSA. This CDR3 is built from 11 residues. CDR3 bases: TGTGCCAGCAGCTCGCGACTAGTTGAGTATTTT. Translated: CASSSRLVEYF.

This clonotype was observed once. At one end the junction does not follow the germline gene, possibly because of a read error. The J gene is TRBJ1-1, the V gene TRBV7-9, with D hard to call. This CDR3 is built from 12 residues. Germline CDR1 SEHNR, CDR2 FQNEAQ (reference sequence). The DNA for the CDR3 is TGTGTCAGCAGCCTCACGACATACCAAGCTTTCTTT. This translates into CVSSLTTYQAFF.

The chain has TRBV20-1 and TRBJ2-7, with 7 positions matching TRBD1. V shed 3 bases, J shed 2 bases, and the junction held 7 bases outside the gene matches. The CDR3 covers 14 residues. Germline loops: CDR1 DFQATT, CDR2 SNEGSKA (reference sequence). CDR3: CSARETGPPYEQYF. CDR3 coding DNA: TGCAGTGCTAGGGAGACAGGGCCACCCTACGAGCAGTACTTC.

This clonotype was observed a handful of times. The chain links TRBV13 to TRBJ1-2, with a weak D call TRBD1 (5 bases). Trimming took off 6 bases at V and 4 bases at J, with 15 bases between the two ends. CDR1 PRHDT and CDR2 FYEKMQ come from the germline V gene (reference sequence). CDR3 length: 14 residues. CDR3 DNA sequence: TGTGCCAGCAGTCCTCAGGGATTGATCTATGGCTACACCTTC. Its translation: CASSPQGLIYGYTF.

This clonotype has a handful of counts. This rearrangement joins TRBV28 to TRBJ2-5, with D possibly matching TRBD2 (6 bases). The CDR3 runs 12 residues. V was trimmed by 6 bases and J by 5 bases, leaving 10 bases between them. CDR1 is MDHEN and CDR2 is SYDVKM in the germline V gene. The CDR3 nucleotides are TGTGCCAGCAGGGAGGGTTGGGAGACCCAGTACTTC. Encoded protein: CASREGWETQYF.

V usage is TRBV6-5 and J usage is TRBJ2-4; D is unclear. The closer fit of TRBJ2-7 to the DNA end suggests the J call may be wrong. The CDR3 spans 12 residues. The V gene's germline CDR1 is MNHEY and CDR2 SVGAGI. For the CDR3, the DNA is TGTGCCAGCAGATCCCCCCGAAACGAGCAGTACTTC. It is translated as CASRSPRNEQYF.

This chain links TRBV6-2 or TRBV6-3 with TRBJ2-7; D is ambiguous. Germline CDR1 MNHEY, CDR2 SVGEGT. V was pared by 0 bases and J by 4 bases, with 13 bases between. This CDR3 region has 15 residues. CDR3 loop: CASSYSSVDLYEQYF. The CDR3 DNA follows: TGTGCCAGCAGTTACTCGAGCGTCGACCTATACGAGCAGTACTTC.

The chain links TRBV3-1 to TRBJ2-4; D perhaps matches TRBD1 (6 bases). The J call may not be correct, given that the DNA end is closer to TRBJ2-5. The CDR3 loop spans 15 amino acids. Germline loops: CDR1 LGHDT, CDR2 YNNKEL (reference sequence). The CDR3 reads CASSQEALGQWTQYF. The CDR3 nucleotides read TGTGCCAGCAGCCAAGAAGCCCTAGGACAGTGGACCCAGTACTTC.

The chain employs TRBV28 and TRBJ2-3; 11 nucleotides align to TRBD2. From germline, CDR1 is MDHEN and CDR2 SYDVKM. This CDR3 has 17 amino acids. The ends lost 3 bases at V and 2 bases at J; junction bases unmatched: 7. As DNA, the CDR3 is TGTGCCAGCAGTTTCCCCCCGGGACTAGCGGACACAGATACGCAGTATTTT. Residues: CASSFPPGLADTDTQYF.

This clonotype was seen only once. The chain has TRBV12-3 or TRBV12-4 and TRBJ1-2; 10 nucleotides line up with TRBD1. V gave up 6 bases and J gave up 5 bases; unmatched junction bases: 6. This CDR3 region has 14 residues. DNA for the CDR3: TGTGCCAGCAGGACCGGGACAGGGGAGTATGGCTACACCTTC. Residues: CASRTGTGEYGYTF.